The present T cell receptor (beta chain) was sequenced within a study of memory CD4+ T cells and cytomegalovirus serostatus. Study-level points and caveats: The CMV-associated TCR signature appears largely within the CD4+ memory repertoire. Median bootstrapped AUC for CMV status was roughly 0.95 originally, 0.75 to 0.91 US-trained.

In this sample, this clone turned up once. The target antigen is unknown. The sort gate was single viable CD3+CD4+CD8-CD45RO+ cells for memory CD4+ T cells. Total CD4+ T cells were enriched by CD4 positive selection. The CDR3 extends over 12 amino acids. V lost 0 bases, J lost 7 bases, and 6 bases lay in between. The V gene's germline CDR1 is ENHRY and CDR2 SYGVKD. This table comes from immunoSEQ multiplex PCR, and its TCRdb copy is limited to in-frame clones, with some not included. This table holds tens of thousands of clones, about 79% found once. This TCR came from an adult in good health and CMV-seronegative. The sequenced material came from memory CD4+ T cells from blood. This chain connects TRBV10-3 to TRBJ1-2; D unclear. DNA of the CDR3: TGTGCCATCAGTGAGTCTGCGTCTGGCTACACCTTC. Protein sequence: CAISESASGYTF.